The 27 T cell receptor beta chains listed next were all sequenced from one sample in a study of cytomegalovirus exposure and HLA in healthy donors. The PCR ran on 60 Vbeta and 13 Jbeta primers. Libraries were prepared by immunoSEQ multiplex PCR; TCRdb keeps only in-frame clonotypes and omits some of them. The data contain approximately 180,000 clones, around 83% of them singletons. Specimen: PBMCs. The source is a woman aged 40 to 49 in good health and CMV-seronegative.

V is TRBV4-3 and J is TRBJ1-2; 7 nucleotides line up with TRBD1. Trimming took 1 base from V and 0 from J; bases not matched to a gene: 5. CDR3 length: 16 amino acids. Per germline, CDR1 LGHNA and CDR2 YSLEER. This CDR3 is CASSQAVGTANYGYTF. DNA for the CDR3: TGCGCCAGCAGCCAAGCGGTCGGGACAGCTAACTATGGCTACACCTTC.

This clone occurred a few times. As DNA, the CDR3 is TGCGCCAGCAGCCAAGAAGTAGGGGGCACTGAAGCTTTCTTT. It translates to CASSQEVGGTEAFF. V and J are TRBV4-3 and TRBJ1-1; perhaps TRBD1 as D (6 bases). The germline V and J ends were trimmed by 0 bases and 4 bases, with 9 bases remaining between them. Germline V gene sequence: CDR1 LGHNA, CDR2 YSLEER. The CDR3 length is 14 residues.

The DNA for the CDR3 is TGTGCCAGCAGTCTACAGGGAATAGGCATTCAGTACTTC. The encoded protein is CASSLQGIGIQYF. The chain joins TRBV27 to TRBJ2-4; D possibly corresponds to TRBD1 (6 bases). Looked up from germline, CDR1 is MNHEY and CDR2 is SMNVEV (reference sequence). Trimming pared 5 bases from V and 9 bases from J, leaving 14 bases between. This CDR3 is built from 13 residues.

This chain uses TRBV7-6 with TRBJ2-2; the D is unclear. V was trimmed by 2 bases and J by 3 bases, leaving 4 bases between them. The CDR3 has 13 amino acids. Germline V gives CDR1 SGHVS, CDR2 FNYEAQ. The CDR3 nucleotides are TGTGCCAGCAGCTTACTCCACACCGGGGAGCTGTTTTTT. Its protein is CASSLLHTGELFF.

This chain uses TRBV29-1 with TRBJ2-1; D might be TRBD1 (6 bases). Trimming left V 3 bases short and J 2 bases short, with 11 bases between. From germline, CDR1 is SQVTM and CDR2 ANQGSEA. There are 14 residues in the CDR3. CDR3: CSVEARGTYNEQFF. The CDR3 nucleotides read TGCAGCGTTGAGGCCAGGGGAACCTACAATGAGCAGTTCTTC.

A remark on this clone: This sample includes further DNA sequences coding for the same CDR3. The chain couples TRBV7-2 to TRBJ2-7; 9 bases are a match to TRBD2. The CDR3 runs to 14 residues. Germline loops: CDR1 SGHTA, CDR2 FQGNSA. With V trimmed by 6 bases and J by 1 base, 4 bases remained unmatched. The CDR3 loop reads CASSSTSGSYEQYF. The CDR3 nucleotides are TGTGCCAGCAGTTCGACTAGCGGATCCTACGAGCAGTACTTC.

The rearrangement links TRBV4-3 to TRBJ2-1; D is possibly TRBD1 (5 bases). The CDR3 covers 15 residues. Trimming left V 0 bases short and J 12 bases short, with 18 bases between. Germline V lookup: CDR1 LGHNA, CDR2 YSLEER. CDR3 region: CASSQDPSGSFGQFF. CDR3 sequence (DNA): TGCGCCAGCAGCCAAGATCCGTCAGGGTCTTTCGGGCAGTTCTTC.

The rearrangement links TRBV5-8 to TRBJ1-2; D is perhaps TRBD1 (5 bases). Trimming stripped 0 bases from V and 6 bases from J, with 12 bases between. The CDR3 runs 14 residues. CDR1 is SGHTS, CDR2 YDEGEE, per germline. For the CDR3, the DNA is TGTGCCAGCAGCTTGGTGGGCAGGGCGGATGGCTACACCTTC. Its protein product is CASSLVGRADGYTF. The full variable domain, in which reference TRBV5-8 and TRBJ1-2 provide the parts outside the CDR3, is EAGVTQSPTHLIKTRGQQATLRCSPISGHTSVYWYQQALGLGLQFLLWYDEGEERNRGNFPPRFSGRQFPNYSSELNVNALELEDSALYLCASSLVGRADGYTFGSGTRLTVV.

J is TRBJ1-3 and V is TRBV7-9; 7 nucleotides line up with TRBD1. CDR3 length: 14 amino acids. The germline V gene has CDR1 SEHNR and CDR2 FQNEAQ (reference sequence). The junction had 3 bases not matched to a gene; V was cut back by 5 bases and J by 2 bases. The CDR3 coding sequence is TGTGCCAGCAGCCCGACAGGGACTGGAAACACCATATATTTT. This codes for CASSPTGTGNTIYF.

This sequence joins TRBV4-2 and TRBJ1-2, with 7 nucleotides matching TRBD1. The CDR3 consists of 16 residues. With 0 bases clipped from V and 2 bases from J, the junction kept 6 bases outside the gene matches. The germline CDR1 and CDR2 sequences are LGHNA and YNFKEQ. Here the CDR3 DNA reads TGTGCCAGCAGCCAAGAGCACAGGGGAGAGAACTATGGCTACACCTTC. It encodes CASSQEHRGENYGYTF.

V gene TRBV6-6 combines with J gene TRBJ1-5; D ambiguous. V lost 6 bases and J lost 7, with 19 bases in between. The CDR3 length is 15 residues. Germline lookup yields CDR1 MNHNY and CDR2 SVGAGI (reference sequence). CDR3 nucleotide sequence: TGTGCCAGCAGCCTGCGCGCCAACCCCAACCAGCCCCAGCATTTT. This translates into CASSLRANPNQPQHF.

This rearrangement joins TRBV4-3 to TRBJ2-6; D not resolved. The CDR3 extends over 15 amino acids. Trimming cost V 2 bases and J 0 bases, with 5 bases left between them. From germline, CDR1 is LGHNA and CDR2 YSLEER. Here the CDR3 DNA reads TGCGCCAGCAGCCAATACAGCTCTGGGGCCAACGTCCTGACTTTC. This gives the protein CASSQYSSGANVLTF.

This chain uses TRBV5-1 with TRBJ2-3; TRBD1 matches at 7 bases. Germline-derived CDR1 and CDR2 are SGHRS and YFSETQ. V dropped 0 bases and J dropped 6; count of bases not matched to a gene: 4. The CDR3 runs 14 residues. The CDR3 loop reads CASSLGQGWDTQYF. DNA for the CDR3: TGCGCCAGCAGCTTGGGACAGGGTTGGGATACGCAGTATTTT.

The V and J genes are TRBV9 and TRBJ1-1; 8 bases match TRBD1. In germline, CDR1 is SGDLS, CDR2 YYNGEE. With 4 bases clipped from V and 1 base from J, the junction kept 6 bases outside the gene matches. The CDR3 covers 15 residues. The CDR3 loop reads CASSRPGTGNTEAFF. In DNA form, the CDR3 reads TGTGCCAGCAGCCGTCCCGGGACAGGGAACACTGAAGCTTTCTTT.

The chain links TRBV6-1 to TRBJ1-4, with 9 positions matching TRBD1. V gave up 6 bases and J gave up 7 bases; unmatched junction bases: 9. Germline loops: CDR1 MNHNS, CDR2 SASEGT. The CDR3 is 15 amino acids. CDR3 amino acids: CASRETGTGLEKLFF. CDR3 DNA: TGTGCCAGCAGAGAAACCGGGACAGGGCTTGAAAAACTGTTTTTT.

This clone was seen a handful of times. The CDR3 here is CATSTTGLAVTDTQYF. The CDR3 nucleotides are TGTGCCACCAGCACCACGGGACTAGCGGTCACAGATACGCAGTATTTT. The V call is TRBV15, the J call TRBJ2-3; the match to TRBD2 covers 11 bases. The length of the CDR3 is 16 residues. Germline CDR1 LNHNV, CDR2 YYDKDF (reference sequence). After removal of 4 bases from V and 2 bases from J, the junction contained 5 bases not matched to a gene.

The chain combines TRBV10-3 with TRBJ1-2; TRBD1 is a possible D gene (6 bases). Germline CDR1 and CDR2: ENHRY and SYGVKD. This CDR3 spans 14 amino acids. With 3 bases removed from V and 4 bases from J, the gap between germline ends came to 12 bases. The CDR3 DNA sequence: TGTGCCATCAGTGATTTGGACAGCTCCTATGGCTACACCTTC. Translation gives CAISDLDSSYGYTF.

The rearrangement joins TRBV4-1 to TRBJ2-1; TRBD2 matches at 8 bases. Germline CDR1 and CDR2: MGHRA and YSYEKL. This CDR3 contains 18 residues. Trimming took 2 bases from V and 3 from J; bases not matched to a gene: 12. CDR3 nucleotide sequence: TGCGCCAGCAGCCAAAAAAAGGACTTACTAGCGGTCTACAATGAGCAGTTCTTC. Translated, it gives CASSQKKDLLAVYNEQFF.

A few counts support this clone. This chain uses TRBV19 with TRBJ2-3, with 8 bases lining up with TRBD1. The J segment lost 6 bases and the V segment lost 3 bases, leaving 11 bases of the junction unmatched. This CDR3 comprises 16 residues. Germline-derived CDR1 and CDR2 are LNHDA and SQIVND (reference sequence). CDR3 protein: CASSIGTGGSGDTQYF. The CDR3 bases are TGTGCCAGTAGTATTGGGACAGGCGGTAGTGGGGATACGCAGTATTTT. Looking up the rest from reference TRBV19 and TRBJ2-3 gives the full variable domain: DGGITQSPKYLFRKEGQNVTLSCEQNLNHDAMYWYRQDPGQGLRLIYYSQIVNDFQKGDIAEGYSVSREKKESFPLTVTSAQKNPTAFYLCASSIGTGGSGDTQYFGPGTRLTVL.

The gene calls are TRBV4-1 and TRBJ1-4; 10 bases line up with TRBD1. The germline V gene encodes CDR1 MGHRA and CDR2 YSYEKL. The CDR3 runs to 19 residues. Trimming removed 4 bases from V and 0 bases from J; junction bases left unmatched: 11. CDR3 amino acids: CASSLRSDRGLTTNEKLFF. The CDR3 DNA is TGCGCCAGCAGCCTCCGTTCTGACAGGGGGCTGACAACTAATGAAAAACTGTTTTTT.

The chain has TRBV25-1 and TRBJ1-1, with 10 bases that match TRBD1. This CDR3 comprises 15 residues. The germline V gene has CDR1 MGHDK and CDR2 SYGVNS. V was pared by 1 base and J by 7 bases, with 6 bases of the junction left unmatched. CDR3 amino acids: CASSESIRDRGEAFF. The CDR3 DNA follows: TGTGCCAGCAGTGAATCGATCCGGGACAGGGGTGAAGCTTTCTTT. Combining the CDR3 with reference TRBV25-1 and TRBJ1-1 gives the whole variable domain EADIYQTPRYLVIGTGKKITLECSQTMGHDKMYWYQQDPGMELHLIHYSYGVNSTEKGDLSSESTVSRIRTEHFPLTLESARPSHTSQYLCASSESIRDRGEAFFGQGTRLTVV.

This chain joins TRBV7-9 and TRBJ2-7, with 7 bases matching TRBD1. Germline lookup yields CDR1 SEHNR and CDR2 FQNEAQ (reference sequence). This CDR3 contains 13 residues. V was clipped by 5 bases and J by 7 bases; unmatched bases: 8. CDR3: CASSPGTVTEQYV. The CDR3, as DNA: TGTGCCAGCAGCCCAGGGACAGTAACAGAGCAGTACGTC.

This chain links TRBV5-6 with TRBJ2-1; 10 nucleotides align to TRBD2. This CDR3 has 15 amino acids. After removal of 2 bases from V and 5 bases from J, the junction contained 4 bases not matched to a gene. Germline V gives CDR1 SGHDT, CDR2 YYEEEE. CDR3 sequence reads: CASSFGLAVDNEQFF. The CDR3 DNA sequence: TGTGCCAGCAGCTTCGGACTAGCGGTCGACAATGAGCAGTTCTTC.

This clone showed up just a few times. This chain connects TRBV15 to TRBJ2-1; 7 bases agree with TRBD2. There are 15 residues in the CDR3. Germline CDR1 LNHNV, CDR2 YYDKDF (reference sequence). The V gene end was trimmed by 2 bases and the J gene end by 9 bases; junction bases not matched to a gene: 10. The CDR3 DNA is TGTGCCACCAGCAGAAAGTTCGGGCGGGAGACTGAGCAGTTCTTC. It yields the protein CATSRKFGRETEQFF.

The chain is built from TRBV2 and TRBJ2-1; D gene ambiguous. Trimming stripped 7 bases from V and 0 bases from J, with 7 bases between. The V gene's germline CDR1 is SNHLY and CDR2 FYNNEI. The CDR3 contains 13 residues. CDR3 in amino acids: CASIASSYNEQFF. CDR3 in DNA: TGTGCCAGCATAGCCAGCTCCTACAATGAGCAGTTCTTC. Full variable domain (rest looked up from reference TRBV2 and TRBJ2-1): EPEVTQTPSHQVTQMGQEVILRCVPISNHLYFYWYRQILGQKVEFLVSFYNNEISEKSEIFDDQFSVERPDGSNFTLKIRSTKLEDSAMYFCASIASSYNEQFFGPGTRLTVL.

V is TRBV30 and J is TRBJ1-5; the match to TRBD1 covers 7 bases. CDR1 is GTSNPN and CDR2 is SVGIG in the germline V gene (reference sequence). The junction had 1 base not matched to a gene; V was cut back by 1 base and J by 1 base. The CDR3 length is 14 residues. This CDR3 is CAWSAGQSNQPQHF. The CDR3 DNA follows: TGTGCCTGGAGTGCGGGACAGAGCAATCAGCCCCAGCATTTT.

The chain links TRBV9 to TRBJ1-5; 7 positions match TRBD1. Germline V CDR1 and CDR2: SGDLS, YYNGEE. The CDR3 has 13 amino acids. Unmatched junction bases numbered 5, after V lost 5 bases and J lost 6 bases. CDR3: CASRQGGIQPQHF. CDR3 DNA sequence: TGTGCCAGCAGGCAGGGGGGAATTCAGCCCCAGCATTTT. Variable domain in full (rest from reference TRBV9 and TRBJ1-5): DSGVTQTPKHLITATGQRVTLRCSPRSGDLSVYWYQQSLDQGLQFLIQYYNGEERAKGNILERFSAQQFPDLHSELNLSSLELGDSALYFCASRQGGIQPQHFGDGTRLSIL.